This TCR beta chain stems from a study of a mutant IDH1 vaccine in newly diagnosed glioma. The overall study: A 62.5% male, approximately 40% female split and a mean age of about 43 years characterized treated patients. Beforehand, treatment had been radiotherapy, temozolomide, or both; the majority received both.

The CDR3 extends over 13 amino acids. The germline V gene encodes CDR1 SEHNR and CDR2 FQNEAQ (reference sequence). The V and J ends lost 6 bases and 2 bases respectively, with 11 bases between them. Clones were read by immunoSEQ multiplex PCR, and TCRdb kept only the in-frame ones, dropping some. The table lists about 92,000 clones, about four fifths of them singletons, with less than 8.5% in the top ten. Sample time point: baseline, week 1 (first vaccination visit). Treatment defined: pre-vaccination baseline after standard-of-care therapy. Source: PBMCs, taken from a glioma patient treated with radiotherapy, temozolomide or both. The origin of this receptor is a man aged 40-49 years with glioma. This chain links TRBV7-9 with TRBJ2-7, with D uncertain. The CDR3 DNA reads TGTGCCAGCAGTTTCCTGGGGACCTACGAGCAGTACTTC. Translating it yields CASSFLGTYEQYF.